Each of the 7 T cell receptor beta chains below was sequenced from the same sample in a study of blood T cells in healthy people across ages. It was with a sample-barcoded 5' primer and a J-beta primer mix that a second PCR of about 6 to 12 cycles was run. TCRdb itself ran the 5' RACE reads through MiXCR, one entry per CDR3 protein. The sample lists 500,000 to 650,000 distinct CDR3 sequences, about 29% seen once, with approximately 3.6% in the top ten. A further study also used this sample, focusing on T cells of mothers and their children.

Sequenced input: blood. The receptors stem from a boy aged 2 to 10 in good health.

CDR3 sequence (DNA): TGTGCCAGCAGTTTAGATTTGGGGGTTCCTGAAGCTTTCTTT. It specifies CASSLDLGVPEAFF. The chain links TRBV12-3 or TRBV12-4 to TRBJ1-1, with D tentatively TRBD1 (5 bases). V gave up 1 base and J gave up 6 bases, with 12 bases separating them. CDR3 length equals 14 residues.

CDR3 DNA: TGTGCCAGCAGCCCTCGACAGGGAGAGAAAAAACTGTTTTTT. Its protein is CASSPRQGEKKLFF. V usage is TRBV7-9 and J usage is TRBJ1-4; the match to TRBD1 covers 7 bases. The germline V gene encodes CDR1 SEHNR and CDR2 FQNEAQ (reference sequence). This CDR3 has 14 amino acids. Trimming took 5 bases from V and 9 from J; bases not matched to a gene: 9.

The DNA for the CDR3 is TGTGCCAGTAGTATCAGCCGTCCTGACTCCTACAATGAGCAGTTCTTC. This encodes CASSISRPDSYNEQFF. The J gene is TRBJ2-1, the V gene TRBV19; D remains unclear. V lost 3 bases to trimming and J lost 0 bases, with 12 bases between them. In germline, CDR1 is LNHDA, CDR2 SQIVND (reference sequence). CDR3 size: 16 residues.

The chain joins TRBV9 to TRBJ1-1; TRBD1 matches at 7 bases. This CDR3 has 16 amino acids. J was trimmed by 3 bases and V by 0 bases; bases with no gene match: 8. Germline CDR1 SGDLS, CDR2 YYNGEE. The CDR3 nucleotides are TGTGCCAGCAGCGTAGCCGGAGGGGGCCTCCACACTGAAGCTTTCTTT. Amino acid sequence: CASSVAGGGLHTEAFF.

The table lists this clonotype with a few counts. The chain employs TRBV6-1 and TRBJ2-7; D remains ambiguous. CDR3 size: 15 residues. V lost 6 bases, J lost 2 bases, and 17 bases lay in between. Germline V gene data show CDR1 as MNHNS and CDR2 as SASEGT. The CDR3 nucleotides are TGTGCCAGCAGGCAGCTAGATTTTCATACCTACGAGCAGTACTTC. Its protein product is CASRQLDFHTYEQYF.

The rearrangement joins TRBV29-1 to TRBJ2-7, with a tentative D call TRBD2 (6 bases). The CDR3 contains 16 residues. Trimming shortened V by 5 bases and J by 3 bases, and 23 bases separated the two germline ends. Germline lookup yields CDR1 SQVTM and CDR2 ANQGSEA. The CDR3 sequence: CSVRSRTTPPLYEQYF. CDR3 nucleotide sequence: TGCAGCGTTCGGAGCCGGACTACCCCCCCTCTCTACGAGCAGTACTTC.

This chain uses TRBV5-5 with TRBJ2-6, with no clear D. Germline assignment: CDR1 SGHKS and CDR2 YYEKEE (reference sequence). V lost 0 bases to trimming and J lost 2 bases, with 15 bases between them. The CDR3 contains 18 residues. CDR3 amino acids: CASSLAVAVRAGANVLTF. In nucleotides, the CDR3 is TGTGCCAGCAGCTTGGCCGTCGCCGTTCGAGCTGGGGCCAACGTCCTGACTTTC.